This section outlines one T cell receptor (beta chain) sequence together with its context. Germline CDR1 is SGDLS and CDR2 is YYNGEE. The CDR3 contains 15 residues. The V gene lost 2 bases and the J gene lost 7 bases, with 13 bases spanning the gap. These data come from a study of blood T cell repertoires in COVID-19. Background on the study: Samples representing acute and convalescent COVID-19 were sourced from the United States, Italy and Spain. PBMCs, B-cell-depleted T cells, or T cells were the source of the cDNA or gDNA that made up the material.

Assignments of participants to cohorts depended upon their own reported clinical history. Cohort 3 donors counted as recovered after two negative PCRs, clearance, or resolved symptoms. The assay was immunoSEQ multiplex PCR, and TCRdb's table has in-frame clones only and misses some. This sample has roughly 270,000 clones, with about 85% found just once. The source is a woman aged 50 to 60 who had recovered from COVID-19. The sequenced material came from PBMCs or T cells enriched from blood (not recorded which). The gene calls are TRBV9 and TRBJ1-6; D is unclear. Here the CDR3 reads CASSVEASRNSPLHF. For the CDR3, the DNA is TGTGCCAGCAGCGTCGAGGCTTCGAGGAATTCACCCCTCCACTTT.